Below, 30 T cell receptor beta chains from the same sample are listed, as sequenced in a study of blood T cell repertoires in COVID-19. Assay used: immunoSEQ multiplex PCR; TCRdb lists only in-frame clones, some missing. The sample comprises 90,000 to 120,000 clones, around 80% of which are singletons, and about 20% rests with the top ten. Sequencing was performed on peripheral blood. The receptor source for this set is a man in his sixties or seventies with active or convalescent COVID-19.

The V call is TRBV5-1, the J call TRBJ2-2, with 8 positions matching TRBD1. With 4 bases clipped from V and 4 bases from J, the junction kept 12 bases outside the gene matches. Germline assignment: CDR1 SGHRS and CDR2 YFSETQ. This CDR3 is 17 amino acids long. For the CDR3, the DNA is TGCGCCAGCAGCGCACGGACAGGGACGGGCGGCACCGGGGAGCTGTTTTTT. Protein: CASSARTGTGGTGELFF.

The V gene is TRBV24-1, the J gene TRBJ2-1; 14 bases align to TRBD2. CDR1 KGHDR and CDR2 SFDVKD come from the germline V gene. V lost 3 bases, J lost 2 bases, and 5 bases stayed unmatched. The CDR3 spans 18 residues. The CDR3 nucleotides read TGTGCCACCAGTGATGGGACTAGCGGGAGAGCTCCCTACAATGAGCAGTTCTTC. This translates into CATSDGTSGRAPYNEQFF.

This clone is judged large (0.1 to 1%). The chain employs TRBV2 and TRBJ1-1, with no clear D. Germline V gene lookup returns CDR1 SNHLY and CDR2 FYNNEI. This CDR3 contains 11 residues. Trimming took 5 bases from V and 6 from J, leaving 7 bases between them. CDR3 protein: CASSYTAEAFF. The DNA for the CDR3 is TGTGCCAGCAGTTACACCGCTGAAGCTTTCTTT.

The chain carries TRBV9 and TRBJ2-1; 7 bases match TRBD2. The J segment lost 7 bases and the V segment lost 4 bases, leaving 14 bases of the junction unmatched. Per the germline V gene, CDR1 is SGDLS and CDR2 is YYNGEE. CDR3 length: 16 residues. In DNA, the CDR3 is TGTGCCAGCAGCCCGCGGGGAGCGGGGCGTCAGAATGAGCAGTTCTTC. Translation: CASSPRGAGRQNEQFF.

With regard to this clone: The sample has other DNA sequences that encode this CDR3 too. The J gene is TRBJ2-7, the V gene TRBV4-1; D not resolved. There are 15 residues in the CDR3. The germline V gene encodes CDR1 MGHRA and CDR2 YSYEKL. V dropped 4 bases and J dropped 0 bases, with 13 bases sitting between them. The CDR3 here is CASSRLLQSSYEQYF. CDR3 sequence (DNA): TGCGCCAGCAGCCGCCTGTTACAGAGCTCCTACGAGCAGTACTTC.

The chain joins TRBV5-1 to TRBJ2-1; D remains ambiguous. Germline V gives CDR1 SGHRS, CDR2 YFSETQ. The germline V and J ends were trimmed by 4 bases and 0 bases, with 11 bases remaining between them. The CDR3 spans 15 residues. Here the CDR3 DNA reads TGCGCCAGCAGCACCCAGGTTACCTCCTACAATGAGCAGTTCTTC. Amino acids: CASSTQVTSYNEQFF.

This chain joins TRBV25-1 and TRBJ1-2; 9 nucleotides agree with TRBD1. The germline gives CDR1 MGHDK, CDR2 SYGVNS. This CDR3 has 15 residues. V was clipped by 6 bases and J by 7 bases; unmatched bases: 12. The CDR3 bases are TGTGCCAGCAGCCCCGCGGACAGGGGCAGAAGTGGCTACACCTTC. Protein: CASSPADRGRSGYTF.

This chain uses TRBV18 with TRBJ2-1, with D perhaps matching TRBD2 (5 bases). This CDR3 comprises 14 residues. Trimming shortened V by 3 bases and J by 5 bases, and 11 bases separated the two germline ends. Germline-derived CDR1 and CDR2 are KGHSH and LQKENI. The chain's CDR3 is CASSPPSSNNEQFF. The CDR3 coding sequence is TGTGCCAGCTCACCGCCTAGCTCGAACAATGAGCAGTTCTTC.

The chain is built from TRBV5-1 and TRBJ2-5; 8 nucleotides align to TRBD2. CDR1 is SGHRS and CDR2 is YFSETQ in the germline V gene. The CDR3 consists of 15 residues. Trimming took 4 bases from V and 6 from J; bases not matched to a gene: 11. Here the CDR3 DNA reads TGCGCCAGCAGCGCCGGGACTAGAACCTTTCAGACCCAGTACTTC. This encodes CASSAGTRTFQTQYF.

The chain couples TRBV2 to TRBJ1-6; 8 bases match TRBD1. This CDR3 comprises 16 residues. J was trimmed by 2 bases and V by 6 bases; bases with no gene match: 6. Germline loops: CDR1 SNHLY, CDR2 FYNNEI. The CDR3 sequence: CASSATGGAYNSPLHF. The CDR3, as DNA: TGTGCCAGCAGCGCCACAGGGGGAGCCTATAATTCACCCCTCCACTTT. Using reference TRBV2 and TRBJ1-6 for the parts outside the CDR3, the full variable domain is EPEVTQTPSHQVTQMGQEVILRCVPISNHLYFYWYRQILGQKVEFLVSFYNNEISEKSEIFDDQFSVERPDGSNFTLKIRSTKLEDSAMYFCASSATGGAYNSPLHFGNGTRLTVT.

The gene calls are TRBV27 and TRBJ1-1; 8 bases agree with TRBD1. The germline gives CDR1 MNHEY, CDR2 SMNVEV (reference sequence). The V segment lost 6 bases and the J segment 2 bases; nucleotides outside the gene matches: 8. There are 15 residues in the CDR3. CDR3 in DNA: TGTGCCAGCAGCCGCGGGACAGGAAAAAACACTGAAGCTTTCTTT. Translating it yields CASSRGTGKNTEAFF.

V and J are TRBV5-4 and TRBJ2-1; 9 positions agree with TRBD2. J lost 6 bases, V lost 0 bases, and 7 bases had no gene match. This CDR3 contains 16 residues. Per germline, CDR1 SGHNT and CDR2 YYREEE (reference sequence). The CDR3 protein is CASSLEAGGIGNEQFF. CDR3 nucleotides: TGTGCCAGCAGCTTGGAAGCGGGGGGTATCGGCAATGAGCAGTTCTTC.

The chain uses TRBV7-2 and TRBJ1-3; no clear D gene. The CDR3 has 15 residues. Germline V CDR1 and CDR2: SGHTA, FQGNSA. Trimming took 6 bases from V and 4 from J, leaving 16 bases between them. CDR3 nucleotide sequence: TGTGCCAGCAGTCTTATGGGGAGGCGAGGAAACACCATATATTTT. Translated: CASSLMGRRGNTIYF.

The chain employs TRBV5-4 and TRBJ1-1; TRBD1 agrees at 7 bases. This CDR3 is 13 amino acids long. Germline CDR1 is SGHNT and CDR2 is YYREEE (reference sequence). V lost 1 base and J lost 7; bases outside the gene matches: 4. Here the CDR3 reads CASSLLGDSEAFF. The CDR3 bases are TGTGCCAGCAGCTTGTTGGGGGACAGTGAAGCTTTCTTT.

V gene TRBV7-3 combines with J gene TRBJ2-5; a weak D match, TRBD2 (5 bases). Between the trimmed V and J ends, which lost 3 bases and 1 base, there was a span of 9 bases. There are 14 residues in the CDR3. Germline V gene data show CDR1 as SGHTA and CDR2 as FQGTGA. The DNA of the CDR3 is TGTGCCAGCAGCTTGAGCGGTCCCCAAGAGACCCAGTACTTC. It encodes CASSLSGPQETQYF. The full variable domain, rest sourced from reference TRBV7-3 and TRBJ2-5, is GAGVSQTPSNKVTEKGKYVELRCDPISGHTALYWYRQSLGQGPEFLIYFQGTGAADDSGLPNDRFFAVRPEGSVSTLKIQRTERGDSAVYLCASSLSGPQETQYFGPGTRLLVL.

The chain recombines TRBV7-3 with TRBJ1-2; 9 nucleotides line up with TRBD1. Germline V gene data show CDR1 as SGHTA and CDR2 as FQGTGA. There are 13 residues in the CDR3. Trimming cost V 5 bases and J 5 bases; bases outside gene matches: 3. The chain's CDR3 is CASSLGQGYGYTF. CDR3 in DNA: TGTGCCAGCAGCCTGGGACAGGGTTATGGCTACACCTTC.

This clone was recorded a few times. The chain has TRBV28 and TRBJ1-2, with D perhaps matching TRBD1 (5 bases). The germline V and J ends were trimmed by 1 base and 7 bases, with 16 bases remaining between them. The CDR3 sequence is 15 residues long. CDR1 and CDR2 from the germline V gene are MDHEN and SYDVKM. The CDR3 protein is CASSLSAGRGRGYTF. The CDR3 region has the DNA TGTGCCAGCAGTTTATCAGCTGGGAGGGGTCGTGGCTACACCTTC.

This chain joins TRBV10-2 and TRBJ1-2; TRBD1 aligns across 7 bases. The CDR3 has 11 residues. V shed 9 bases and J 4 bases; nucleotides not matched to a gene: 2. Germline V gene sequence: CDR1 WSHSY, CDR2 SAAADI. CDR3 protein: CASNRGYGYTF. The DNA of the CDR3 is TGCGCCAGTAACAGGGGCTATGGCTACACCTTC.

J is TRBJ1-1 and V is TRBV2, with D perhaps matching TRBD1 (6 bases). The V end lost 5 bases, the J end lost 5 bases, and 9 bases lay between the germline ends. Germline V gene sequence: CDR1 SNHLY, CDR2 FYNNEI. This CDR3 has 12 amino acids. DNA for the CDR3: TGTGCCAGCAGTCGACAGGTTACTGAAGCTTTCTTT. This translates into CASSRQVTEAFF.

The V call is TRBV6-6, the J call TRBJ2-7; no firm D call. Trimming took 5 bases from V and 2 from J, leaving 16 bases between them. Germline V gene data show CDR1 as MNHNY and CDR2 as SVGAGI (reference sequence). This CDR3 region has 15 residues. The CDR3 DNA sequence: TGTGCCAGCAGTCCCCCAAGCCGTGTTCCCTACGAGCAGTACTTC. Encoded protein: CASSPPSRVPYEQYF.

J is TRBJ2-7 and V is TRBV5-6; perhaps TRBD1 as D (5 bases). Per germline, CDR1 SGHDT and CDR2 YYEEEE. The CDR3 totals 14 residues. Between the trimmed V and J ends, which lost 3 bases and 2 bases, there was a span of 12 bases. The CDR3 DNA sequence: TGTGCCAGCAGCTCCCTGACAGTACCCTACGAGCAGTACTTC. Translating gives CASSSLTVPYEQYF. The whole variable domain, filled in from reference TRBV5-6 and TRBJ2-7, reads DAGVTQSPTHLIKTRGQQVTLRCSPKSGHDTVSWYQQALGQGPQFIFQYYEEEERQRGNFPDRFSGHQFPNYSSELNVNALLLGDSALYLCASSSLTVPYEQYFGPGTRLTVT.

The chain couples TRBV2 to TRBJ2-1; 12 bases align to TRBD2. This CDR3 spans 18 amino acids. V gave up 4 bases and J gave up 0 bases; unmatched junction bases: 7. Looked up from germline, CDR1 is SNHLY and CDR2 is FYNNEI. DNA of the CDR3: TGTGCCAGCAGTGCCGGGACTAGCGGGTCTTACTCCTACAATGAGCAGTTCTTC. This gives the protein CASSAGTSGSYSYNEQFF.

This chain uses TRBV5-1 with TRBJ2-3; tentative D call: TRBD2 (5 bases). Trimming shortened V by 2 bases and J by 5 bases, and 12 bases separated the two germline ends. The CDR3 totals 14 residues. The germline V gene encodes CDR1 SGHRS and CDR2 YFSETQ. The CDR3 sequence: CASSFQPEGDTQYF. DNA of the CDR3: TGCGCCAGCAGCTTTCAACCCGAGGGAGATACGCAGTATTTT.

The J gene is TRBJ2-3, the V gene TRBV9, with 10 bases aligning to TRBD1. Germline V gene lookup returns CDR1 SGDLS and CDR2 YYNGEE. The J segment lost 3 bases and the V segment lost 2 bases, leaving 3 bases of the junction unmatched. This CDR3 is 15 amino acids long. As DNA, the CDR3 is TGTGCCAGCAGCGTGGGACAGGGGATGACAGATACGCAGTATTTT. Protein: CASSVGQGMTDTQYF. Using reference TRBV9 and TRBJ2-3 for the parts outside the CDR3, the full variable domain is DSGVTQTPKHLITATGQRVTLRCSPRSGDLSVYWYQQSLDQGLQFLIQYYNGEERAKGNILERFSAQQFPDLHSELNLSSLELGDSALYFCASSVGQGMTDTQYFGPGTRLTVL.

The rearrangement uses TRBV28 and TRBJ1-1; D is possibly TRBD1 (6 bases). CDR1 MDHEN and CDR2 SYDVKM come from the germline V gene. CDR3 length: 14 amino acids. V was clipped by 5 bases and J by 10 bases, with 20 bases between them. The CDR3 loop reads CASSQTPRGGGAFF. CDR3 nucleotides: TGTGCCAGCAGTCAGACCCCCCGGGGGGGCGGAGCTTTCTTT.

The gene calls are TRBV28 and TRBJ1-2; 7 nucleotides match TRBD1. Looked up from germline, CDR1 is MDHEN and CDR2 is SYDVKM. This CDR3 has 13 amino acids. J lost 8 bases, V lost 5 bases, and 8 bases had no gene match. CDR3 loop: CASSGDRARGYTF. As DNA, the CDR3 is TGTGCCAGCAGTGGCGACAGGGCTCGCGGCTACACCTTC.

The genes are TRBV5-1 and TRBJ1-1, with 7 bases lining up with TRBD1. The length of the CDR3 is 15 residues. V lost 1 base, J lost 0 bases, and 3 bases stayed unmatched. Per the germline V gene, CDR1 is SGHRS and CDR2 is YFSETQ. This chain's CDR3 is CASSLKRGLNTEAFF. CDR3 DNA: TGCGCCAGCAGCTTGAAGAGGGGGCTGAACACTGAAGCTTTCTTT.

The V gene is TRBV19, the J gene TRBJ2-5; 7 bases match TRBD2. V lost 6 bases, J lost 4 bases, and 8 bases stayed unmatched. The CDR3 covers 14 residues. Germline assignment: CDR1 LNHDA and CDR2 SQIVND (reference sequence). The CDR3 region is CASRAAGRGETQYF. CDR3 DNA sequence: TGTGCCAGTAGAGCTGCGGGGAGGGGAGAGACCCAGTACTTC.

This rearrangement joins TRBV5-1 to TRBJ1-1, with a tentative D call TRBD1 (5 bases). Germline V lookup: CDR1 SGHRS, CDR2 YFSETQ. Trimming cost V 4 bases and J 3 bases, with 10 bases left between them. This CDR3 contains 13 residues. DNA of the CDR3: TGCGCCAGCAGCGCGACAGCTGACACTGAAGCTTTCTTT. This translates into CASSATADTEAFF.

In DNA form, the CDR3 reads TGCGCCAGCGGACAGGGGGGAGATGAAAAACTGTTTTTT. Residues: CASGQGGDEKLFF. This chain connects TRBV10-2 to TRBJ1-4, with 10 bases matching TRBD1. The V gene end was trimmed by 8 bases and the J gene end by 6 bases; junction bases not matched to a gene: 3. The CDR3 covers 13 residues. The germline CDR1 and CDR2 sequences are WSHSY and SAAADI.